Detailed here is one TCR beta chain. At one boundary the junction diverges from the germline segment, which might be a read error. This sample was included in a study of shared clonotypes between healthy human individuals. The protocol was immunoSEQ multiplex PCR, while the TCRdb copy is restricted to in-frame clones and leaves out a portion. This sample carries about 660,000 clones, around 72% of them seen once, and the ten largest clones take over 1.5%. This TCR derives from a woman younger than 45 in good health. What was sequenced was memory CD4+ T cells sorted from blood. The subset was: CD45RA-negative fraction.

The CDR3 DNA is TGTGCCAGCAGCGTCACCGGGACACCCACGGGCATCTTC. It yields the protein CASSVTGTPTGIF. V and J are TRBV9 and TRBJ1-2, with D possibly being TRBD1 (6 bases). Germline V gives CDR1 SGDLS, CDR2 YYNGEE. This CDR3 is 13 amino acids long.